This T cell receptor (beta chain) was captured in a study of T-cell memory formation after mild COVID-19. Study-level information: TCR clusters largely stayed donor specific.

Findings and limits, study-wide: Largely, contracting CD4+ clones fell within CM and EM, and contracting CD8+ clones within EMRA. Clones that got smaller from day 15 to 85 had even CD4/CD8, while clones growing later tipped toward CD4+.

The CDR3 runs 17 residues. Germline lookup yields CDR1 MNHNY and CDR2 SVGAGI (reference sequence). V shed 3 bases and J 2 bases; nucleotides not matched to a gene: 6. Comments on this clonotype: Its target is not known.

Each CDR3 protein is one row after TCRdb ran MiXCR on the 5' RACE reads. The table shows hundreds of thousands of distinct CDR3 sequences, with more than 15% occurring only once. The sample taken for sequencing was PBMCs or a T cell subset sorted from them (not recorded which). This sequence originates from an adult woman who had mild COVID-19 (a few samples of this study predate the infection). Cell type and time point are not known. The chain couples TRBV6-6 to TRBJ1-5, with TRBD1 matching 11 bases. CDR3 in DNA: TGTGCCAGCAGTTATCCCGGACAGGGGGCGGGCAATCAGCCCCAGCATTTT. Protein sequence: CASSYPGQGAGNQPQHF.